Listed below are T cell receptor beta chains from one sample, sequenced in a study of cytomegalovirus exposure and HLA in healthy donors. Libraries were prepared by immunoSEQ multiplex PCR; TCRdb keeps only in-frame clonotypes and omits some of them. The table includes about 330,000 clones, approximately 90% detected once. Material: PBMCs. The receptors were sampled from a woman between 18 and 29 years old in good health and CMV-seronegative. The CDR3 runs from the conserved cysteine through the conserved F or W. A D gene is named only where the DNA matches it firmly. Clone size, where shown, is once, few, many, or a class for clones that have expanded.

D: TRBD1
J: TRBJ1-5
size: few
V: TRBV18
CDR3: CASSPQGVNQPQHF
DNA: TGTGCCAGCTCACCTCAGGGGGTCAATCAGCCCCAGCATTTT

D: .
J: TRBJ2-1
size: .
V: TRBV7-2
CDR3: CASSDSRGGIFQFF
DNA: TGTGCCAGCAGCGACTCGCGAGGCGGGATCTTTCAGTTCTTC

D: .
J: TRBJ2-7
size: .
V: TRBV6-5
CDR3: CASRRGSGASYEQYF
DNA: TGTGCCAGCAGAAGGGGGTCCGGGGCTTCCTACGAGCAGTACTTC

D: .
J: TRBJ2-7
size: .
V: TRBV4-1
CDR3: CASSQGQVLSYEQYF
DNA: TGCGCCAGCAGCCAAGGTCAGGTACTCTCCTACGAGCAGTACTTC

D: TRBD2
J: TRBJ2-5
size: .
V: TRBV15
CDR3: CATSRDLAGETQYF
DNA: TGTGCCACCAGCAGAGATCTAGCGGGAGAGACCCAGTACTTC

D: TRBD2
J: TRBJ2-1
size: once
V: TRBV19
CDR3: CASSIDQRGVRYNEQFF
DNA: TGTGCCAGTAGTATAGATCAGCGGGGAGTGCGGTACAATGAGCAGTTCTTC

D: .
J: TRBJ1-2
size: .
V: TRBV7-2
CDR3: CASSLGRLDNYGYTF
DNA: TGTGCCAGCAGCTTAGGCAGACTCGATAACTATGGCTACACCTTC

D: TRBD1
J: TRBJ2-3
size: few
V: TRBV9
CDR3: CASSVGTGAITDTQYF
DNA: TGTGCCAGCAGCGTAGGGACAGGGGCGATCACAGATACGCAGTATTTT

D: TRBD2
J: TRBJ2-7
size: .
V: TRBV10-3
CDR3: CAISAIGAGEQYF
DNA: TGTGCCATCAGTGCGATTGGAGCGGGGGAGCAGTACTTC

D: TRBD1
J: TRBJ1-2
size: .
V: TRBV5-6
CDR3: CASSLAQGGVEIYGYTF
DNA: TGTGCCAGCAGCTTGGCTCAGGGGGGCGTTGAAATCTATGGCTACACCTTC

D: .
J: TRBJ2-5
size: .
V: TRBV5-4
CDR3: CASSTPLGQGHGETQYF
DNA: TGTGCCAGCAGCACCCCCCTCGGGCAGGGCCATGGGGAGACCCAGTACTTC

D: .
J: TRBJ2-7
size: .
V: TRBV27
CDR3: CASSLGHLYEQYF
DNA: TGTGCCAGCAGTTTAGGACACCTTTACGAGCAGTACTTC

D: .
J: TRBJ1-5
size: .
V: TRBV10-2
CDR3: CASSYGQLNQPQHF
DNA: TGCGCCAGCAGCTATGGACAGCTCAATCAGCCCCAGCATTTT

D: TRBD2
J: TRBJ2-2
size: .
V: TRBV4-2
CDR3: CASSSQLAGSGELFF
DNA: TGTGCCAGCAGCTCTCAACTAGCGGGGAGCGGGGAGCTGTTTTTT

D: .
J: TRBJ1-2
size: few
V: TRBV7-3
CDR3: CASSSPAGDGYTF
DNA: TGTGCCAGCAGCTCCCCGGCCGGGGATGGCTACACCTTC

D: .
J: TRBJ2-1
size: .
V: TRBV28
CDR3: CASSRAQDSYNEQFF
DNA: TGTGCCAGCAGTAGGGCACAGGATTCCTACAATGAGCAGTTCTTC

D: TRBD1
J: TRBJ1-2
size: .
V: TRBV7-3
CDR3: CASSPEGARRGGYTF
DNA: TGTGCCAGCAGCCCGGAGGGGGCGCGTAGGGGTGGCTACACCTTC

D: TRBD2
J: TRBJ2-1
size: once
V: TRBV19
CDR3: CASSYPGLDYNEQFF
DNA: TGTGCCAGTAGTTACCCCGGACTAGACTACAATGAGCAGTTCTTC

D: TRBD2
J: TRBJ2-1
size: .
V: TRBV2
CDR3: CASRRLASSWDEQFF
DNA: TGTGCCAGCAGAAGACTAGCCTCTTCCTGGGATGAGCAGTTCTTC

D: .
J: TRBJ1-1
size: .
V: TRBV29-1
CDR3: CSGGNRETEAFF
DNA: TGCAGCGGGGGGAACAGGGAAACTGAAGCTTTCTTT

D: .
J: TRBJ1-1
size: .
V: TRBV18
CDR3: CASSPREAEAFF
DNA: TGTGCCAGCTCACCCAGGGAGGCTGAAGCTTTCTTT

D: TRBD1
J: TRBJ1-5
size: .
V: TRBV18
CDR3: CASSDRGENQPQHF
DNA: TGTGCCAGCTCAGACAGGGGTGAGAATCAGCCCCAGCATTTT

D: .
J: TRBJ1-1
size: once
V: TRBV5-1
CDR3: CASSLGVRGTNTEAFF
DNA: TGCGCCAGCAGCTTGGGTGTGCGGGGCACGAACACTGAAGCTTTCTTT

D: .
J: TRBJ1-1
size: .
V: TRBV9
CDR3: CASSVGVVNTEAFF
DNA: TGTGCCAGCAGCGTCGGGGTAGTGAACACTGAAGCTTTCTTT

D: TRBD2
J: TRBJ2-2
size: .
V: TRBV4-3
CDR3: CASSPPGGLAGTGELFF
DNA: TGCGCCAGCAGCCCCCCCGGGGGACTAGCGGGCACCGGGGAGCTGTTTTTT

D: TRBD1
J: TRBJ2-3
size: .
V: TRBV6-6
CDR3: CASSYYGATGVDTQYF
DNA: TGTGCCAGCAGTTACTATGGCGCTACAGGGGTGGATACGCAGTATTTT

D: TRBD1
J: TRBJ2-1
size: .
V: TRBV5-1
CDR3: CASSPGQPYNEQFF
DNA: TGCGCCAGCAGTCCGGGACAGCCATACAATGAGCAGTTCTTC

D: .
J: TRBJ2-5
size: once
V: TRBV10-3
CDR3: CAIRVEETGLETQYF
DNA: TGTGCCATCAGAGTGGAGGAAACTGGTCTGGAGACCCAGTACTTC

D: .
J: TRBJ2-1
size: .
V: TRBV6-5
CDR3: CASTPGESPYNEQFF
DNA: TGTGCCAGCACCCCGGGGGAAAGCCCCTACAATGAGCAGTTCTTC

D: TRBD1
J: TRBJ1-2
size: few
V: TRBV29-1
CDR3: CSVEGTGAFGYTF
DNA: TGCAGCGTTGAGGGGACAGGGGCTTTTGGCTACACCTTC

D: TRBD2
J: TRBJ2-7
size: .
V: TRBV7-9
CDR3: CASSPRGTSAMSSYEQYF
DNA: TGTGCCAGCAGCCCAAGGGGGACTAGCGCAATGAGCTCCTACGAGCAGTACTTC

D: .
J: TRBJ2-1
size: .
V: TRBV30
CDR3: CAWSRTSSNNEQFF
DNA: TGTGCCTGGAGTAGGACTTCAAGCAATAATGAGCAGTTCTTC